These 9 T cell receptor beta chains were all obtained from the same sample, sequenced in a study of graft-versus-host responses after intestinal transplantation. The antigens for these receptors are not known. TCRdb's table, derived via immunoSEQ multiplex PCR, lists solely in-frame clones and lacks some. The data contain over 75,000 clones, around 90% of them singletons. Sequenced here: unstimulated CD4+ T cells sorted from spleen or lymph node cells, sampled before intestinal transplant. These TCRs come from a human donor who received an intestinal transplant.

The chain couples TRBV5-1 to TRBJ1-5; D remains unclear. The CDR3 runs to 16 residues. V shed 0 bases and J shed 3 bases, with 13 bases lying between them. CDR1 and CDR2 (germline): SGHRS, YFSETQ. CDR3 region: CASSLGSGAPNQPQHF. The CDR3 nucleotides are TGCGCCAGCAGCTTGGGGTCCGGTGCCCCCAATCAGCCCCAGCATTTT.

The chain links TRBV7-2 to TRBJ2-1; weak D call: TRBD2 (6 bases). The CDR3 totals 16 residues. CDR1 and CDR2 from the germline V gene are SGHTA and FQGNSA. Deletions cut 2 bases from V and 2 bases from J, with 13 bases between. CDR3 sequence (DNA): TGTGCCAGCAGCTTACTCGCGGGGTCAACCTACAATGAGCAGTTCTTC. Amino acid sequence: CASSLLAGSTYNEQFF.

The CDR3 DNA reads TGTGCCAGCAGCTCGATGGGACAGGTTACCGGGGAGCTGTTTTTT. As protein: CASSSMGQVTGELFF. V and J are TRBV7-3 and TRBJ2-2, with 8 bases fitting TRBD1. The germline CDR1 and CDR2 sequences are SGHTA and FQGTGA. This CDR3 comprises 15 residues. J was trimmed by 5 bases and V by 4 bases; bases with no gene match: 6. Drawing the rest from reference TRBV7-3 and TRBJ2-2, the complete variable domain is GAGVSQTPSNKVTEKGKYVELRCDPISGHTALYWYRQSLGQGPEFLIYFQGTGAADDSGLPNDRFFAVRPEGSVSTLKIQRTERGDSAVYLCASSSMGQVTGELFFGEGSRLTVL.

CDR3 DNA: TGTGCCAGCAGTTTCTCGGACAAGGGAACGGGCGAGCAGTACTTC. This encodes CASSFSDKGTGEQYF. The chain employs TRBV27 and TRBJ2-7; weak D call: TRBD1 (5 bases). The germline V gene has CDR1 MNHEY and CDR2 SMNVEV (reference sequence). Trimming left V 3 bases short and J 6 bases short, with 18 bases between. The CDR3 totals 15 residues.

This clone has more than one count but fewer than ten. The chain combines TRBV18 with TRBJ1-5; a weak D match, TRBD1 (6 bases). CDR1 is KGHSH and CDR2 is LQKENI in the germline V gene. The V end lost 2 bases, the J end lost 6 bases, and 14 bases lay between the germline ends. The CDR3 loop spans 15 amino acids. This CDR3 is CASSPSGQPAQPQHF. The CDR3, as DNA: TGTGCCAGCTCACCAAGCGGACAGCCCGCTCAGCCCCAGCATTTT.

This clone occurred once. The genes are TRBV5-1 and TRBJ2-1; TRBD2 aligns across 7 bases. CDR1 is SGHRS, CDR2 YFSETQ, per germline. The CDR3 sequence is 15 residues long. The trim removed 0 bases at V and 2 bases at J, leaving 2 bases unmatched. CDR3 protein: CASSLVAGAYNEQFF. The CDR3 bases are TGCGCCAGCAGCTTGGTGGCGGGGGCCTACAATGAGCAGTTCTTC.

The V call is TRBV6-1, the J call TRBJ1-2; D unclear. The CDR3 is 13 amino acids. From germline, CDR1 is MNHNS and CDR2 SASEGT. V was pared by 2 bases and J by 1 base, with 5 bases between. In DNA form, the CDR3 reads TGTGCCAGCAGTGAATGGCTTAACTATGGCTACACCTTC. Translation gives CASSEWLNYGYTF.

The chain links TRBV6-5 to TRBJ1-6, with D hard to call. The CDR3 has 15 amino acids. Trimming left V 5 bases short and J 10 bases short, with 18 bases between. Germline V lookup: CDR1 MNHEY, CDR2 SVGAGI. DNA for the CDR3: TGTGCCAGCAGTGCCAGACACCCGGGAGCCTCACCCCTCCACTTT. It encodes CASSARHPGASPLHF.

V gene TRBV5-1 combines with J gene TRBJ1-2, with D perhaps matching TRBD1 (6 bases). Germline lookup yields CDR1 SGHRS and CDR2 YFSETQ. V gave up 4 bases and J gave up 6 bases, with 13 bases separating them. This CDR3 has 13 amino acids. The CDR3 DNA reads TGCGCCAGCAGCCCGGTGTACAGGGATGGCTACACCTTC. Protein sequence: CASSPVYRDGYTF.